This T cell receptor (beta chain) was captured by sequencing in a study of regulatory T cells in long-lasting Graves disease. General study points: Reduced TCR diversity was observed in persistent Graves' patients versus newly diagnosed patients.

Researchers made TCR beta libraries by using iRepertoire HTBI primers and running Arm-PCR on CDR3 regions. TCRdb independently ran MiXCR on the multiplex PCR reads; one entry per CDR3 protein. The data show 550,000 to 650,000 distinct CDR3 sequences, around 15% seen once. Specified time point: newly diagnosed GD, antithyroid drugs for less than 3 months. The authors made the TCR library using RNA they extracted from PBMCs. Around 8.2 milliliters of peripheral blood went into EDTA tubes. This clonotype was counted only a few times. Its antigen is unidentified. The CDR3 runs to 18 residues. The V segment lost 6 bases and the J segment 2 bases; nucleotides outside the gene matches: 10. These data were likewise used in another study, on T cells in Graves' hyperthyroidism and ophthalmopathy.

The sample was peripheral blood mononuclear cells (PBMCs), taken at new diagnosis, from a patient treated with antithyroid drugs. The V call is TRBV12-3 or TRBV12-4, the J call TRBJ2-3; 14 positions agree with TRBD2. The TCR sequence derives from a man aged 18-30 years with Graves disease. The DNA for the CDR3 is TGTGCCAGCAGACTAGGGACTAGCGGGAGACCCAACACAGATACGCAGTATTTT. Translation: CASRLGTSGRPNTDTQYF.